The clone carrying this T cell receptor (beta chain) turned up a few times. Its specificity is not known. The data originate from a study of T-cell memory formation after mild COVID-19. Study-level results: Proof of SARS-CoV-2 specificity was absent for the second-wave clones that crested on day 37.

Trimming shortened V by 4 bases and J by 4 bases, and 7 bases separated the two germline ends. The CDR3 sequence is 12 residues long. CDR1 and CDR2 from the germline V gene are LGHDT and YNNKEL (reference sequence). It was 5'RACE with constant-segment primers that produced the TCR alpha and TCR beta cDNA libraries, which carried sample barcodes and UMIs. Via MiXCR, TCRdb re-called the 5' RACE reads, giving one row per CDR3 protein. This sample has approximately 560,000 distinct CDR3 sequences, with roughly 17% found just once. V usage is TRBV3-1 and J usage is TRBJ1-1; D gene unclear. The receptor was isolated from an adult woman who had mild COVID-19 (a few samples of this study predate the infection). Cell type and time point are not known. Sequencing input: PBMCs or a T cell subset sorted from them (not recorded which). CDR3 loop: CASSRSATEAFF. The CDR3 DNA follows: TGTGCCAGCAGCCGGAGTGCCACTGAAGCTTTCTTT.